One sample yielded the 8 T cell receptor beta chains listed below, sequenced in a study of PD-L1 blockade in urothelial cancer. Using immunoSEQ multiplex PCR, the repertoire was profiled, and TCRdb retains in-frame clones only, with some absent. The data show tens of thousands of clones, approximately 78% seen once. Source: PBMCs, taken around atezolizumab (anti-PD-L1) treatment. All receptors derive from a man aged 70-80 years with urothelial cancer.

This clone was recorded only once. The CDR3 nucleotides read TGCGCCAGCAGCTTGGTCCAGGTCGGTTCCGGGGAGCTGTTTTTT. As protein: CASSLVQVGSGELFF. The chain uses TRBV5-1 and TRBJ2-2; D is unclear. The germline V gene has CDR1 SGHRS and CDR2 YFSETQ. The CDR3 loop spans 15 amino acids. Trimming removed 0 bases at V and 6 bases at J, with 12 bases between.

The chain has TRBV7-9 and TRBJ2-1, with D hard to call. The CDR3 extends over 14 amino acids. V was clipped by 2 bases and J by 2 bases, with 7 bases between them. Looked up from germline, CDR1 is SEHNR and CDR2 is FQNEAQ (reference sequence). The CDR3 region has the DNA TGTGCCAGCAGCTTATTTGAGACCTACAATGAGCAGTTCTTC. This codes for CASSLFETYNEQFF.

The rearrangement links TRBV5-8 to TRBJ1-1; a possible D gene is TRBD1 (6 bases). This CDR3 contains 14 residues. The germline V gene encodes CDR1 SGHTS and CDR2 YDEGEE. The ends were cut back, 4 bases at V and 0 bases at J, with 10 bases in the middle. Written as DNA, the CDR3 is TGTGCCAGCAGCCAGGACAGATTGAACACTGAAGCTTTCTTT. Amino acid sequence: CASSQDRLNTEAFF.

The chain uses TRBV7-2 and TRBJ1-1; D is undetermined. CDR1 is SGHTA, CDR2 FQGNSA, per germline. With 1 base removed from V and 3 bases from J, the gap between germline ends came to 12 bases. This CDR3 is built from 15 residues. The CDR3 bases are TGTGCCAGCAGCTTAGAGGCCCGAGCGGACACTGAAGCTTTCTTT. This gives the protein CASSLEARADTEAFF. The complete variable domain, with remaining parts taken from reference TRBV7-2 and TRBJ1-1, reads GAGVSQSPSNKVTEKGKDVELRCDPISGHTALYWYRQSLGQGLEFLIYFQGNSAPDKSGLPSDRFSAERTGGSVSTLTIQRTQQEDSAVYLCASSLEARADTEAFFGQGTRLTVV.

The rearrangement joins TRBV11-2 to TRBJ1-5; maybe TRBD1 (6 bases). V was shortened by 6 bases and J by 1 base, with 10 bases between the two germline ends. The CDR3 runs to 14 residues. Germline CDR1 is SGHAT and CDR2 is FQNNGV. The CDR3 spells CASSLDSSNQPQHF. DNA for the CDR3: TGTGCCAGCAGTCTGGACAGCAGCAATCAGCCCCAGCATTTT.

The chain has TRBV2 and TRBJ1-5, with D tentatively TRBD1 (6 bases). Trimming left V 7 bases short and J 4 bases short, with 14 bases between. The CDR3 contains 14 residues. Germline CDR1 and CDR2: SNHLY and FYNNEI. The CDR3: CASMRGLANQPQHF. The CDR3 DNA is TGTGCCAGCATGAGGGGGTTAGCAAATCAGCCCCAGCATTTT.

CDR3 sequence reads: CASSLKRGGSVDTEAFF. The CDR3 region has the DNA TGTGCCAGCAGCCTGAAACGGGGAGGTTCGGTGGACACTGAAGCTTTCTTT. The chain links TRBV5-4 to TRBJ1-1; D gene ambiguous. The CDR3 loop spans 17 amino acids. V lost 4 bases, J lost 3 bases, and 22 bases lay in between. Germline V lookup: CDR1 SGHNT, CDR2 YYREEE (reference sequence).

The chain has TRBV7-9 and TRBJ1-3; TRBD1 agrees at 12 bases. The CDR3 covers 16 residues. Trimming took 6 bases from V and 2 from J; bases not matched to a gene: 5. In germline, CDR1 is SEHNR, CDR2 FQNEAQ (reference sequence). The CDR3 protein is CASRGTGGVPGNTIYF. The CDR3 region has the DNA TGTGCCAGCAGAGGGACAGGGGGCGTACCTGGAAACACCATATATTTT.